This paragraph reports one T cell receptor beta chain. These data are taken from a study of blood T cell repertoires in COVID-19. Study overall: In each case, the material was cDNA or gDNA derived from T cells, B-cell-depleted T cells, or PBMCs.

As handled by the study authors: Estimates of nucleated cell counts were drawn from the amplification of reference gene primers. Measured with immunoSEQ multiplex PCR; TCRdb has only the in-frame clones, and not every one. V and J calls and clone size come straight from that table; D and trimming were deduced from the DNA. The sample records a few hundred thousand clones, roughly 86% being singletons. The V end was cut by 5 bases, the J end by 2 bases, with 14 bases between. CDR1 SGHTA and CDR2 FQGNSA come from the germline V gene. CDR3 length: 15 residues. V usage is TRBV7-2 and J usage is TRBJ2-3; a weak D match, TRBD2 (6 bases). The source is a woman in her sixties or seventies with active or convalescent COVID-19. Sequencing input: peripheral blood. CDR3 amino acids: CASSDPRDFTDTQYF. CDR3 coding DNA: TGTGCCAGCAGCGATCCGAGGGACTTCACAGATACGCAGTATTTT. The whole variable domain, filled in from reference TRBV7-2 and TRBJ2-3, reads GAGVSQSPSNKVTEKGKDVELRCDPISGHTALYWYRQSLGQGLEFLIYFQGNSAPDKSGLPSDRFSAERTGGSVSTLTIQRTQQEDSAVYLCASSDPRDFTDTQYFGPGTRLTVL.